The 6 T cell receptor beta chains in this list originate from one sample, sequenced in a study of T-cell reconstitution after alpha-beta-depleted transplantation in children. Points from the study as a whole: When one year had passed after transplant, most T-cell counts and diversity came from newly produced T cells.

No antigens are known for them. Unique molecular identifiers featured in how the TCRbeta library was prepared. A single record per CDR3 protein comes from TCRdb applying MiXCR to the PCR reads. Of fewer than 350,000 distinct CDR3 sequences in the sample, less than 9.5% were seen once. This specimen consisted of peripheral blood, obtained 360 days after TCRalphabeta/CD19-depleted stem cell transplant. The receptors were gathered from a female patient under 10 years old who had a stem cell transplant for Fanconi anemia, so the T cells may come from the graft donor.

This clonotype has ten or more counts. The chain combines TRBV4-1 with TRBJ2-2; no clear D gene. This CDR3 has 11 amino acids. V lost 3 bases and J lost 6, with 2 bases in between. Per germline, CDR1 MGHRA and CDR2 YSYEKL. CDR3 in amino acids: CASSQAGELFF. CDR3 coding DNA: TGCGCCAGCAGCCAGGCCGGGGAGCTGTTTTTT.

This clonotype has a count of ten or more. The chain links TRBV12-3 or TRBV12-4 to TRBJ2-3; D not certain. The CDR3 contains 12 residues. Deletions cut 2 bases from V and 5 bases from J, with 5 bases between. The CDR3 sequence is CASSLLRDTQYF. In nucleotides, the CDR3 is TGTGCCAGCAGTTTATTGCGAGATACGCAGTATTTT.

The rearrangement uses TRBV2 and TRBJ1-5; D remains unclear. The CDR3 is made up of 17 amino acids. Germline CDR1 reads SNHLY; CDR2 reads FYNNEI. Trimming removed 3 bases from V and 1 base from J, with 16 bases in between. The DNA for the CDR3 is TGTGCCAGCAGTGACCTATCCCCCAGTTGGAGCAATCAGCCCCAGCATTTT. It translates to CASSDLSPSWSNQPQHF.

This clonotype was counted ten times or more. The chain employs TRBV7-9 and TRBJ1-1; unclear D gene. The length of the CDR3 is 14 residues. Germline V gives CDR1 SEHNR, CDR2 FQNEAQ (reference sequence). The V and J ends lost 2 bases and 0 bases respectively, with 7 bases between them. In DNA form, the CDR3 reads TGTGCCAGCAGCTTAACAGTCATGAACACTGAAGCTTTCTTT. Translation gives CASSLTVMNTEAFF.

This clonotype was observed at least ten times. V gene TRBV10-1 combines with J gene TRBJ2-2; unclear D gene. Trimming cost V 11 bases and J 5 bases, with 9 bases left between them. CDR1 is WNHNN, CDR2 SYGVQD, per germline (reference sequence). The CDR3 contains 11 residues. CDR3 in amino acids: CAGDPTGELFF. For the CDR3, the DNA is TGCGCCGGCGACCCTACCGGGGAGCTGTTTTTT.

This sequence joins TRBV6-2 or TRBV6-3 and TRBJ2-7, with D maybe TRBD1 (6 bases). CDR1 and CDR2 (germline): MNHEY, SVGEGT. This CDR3 comprises 13 residues. Deletions cut 6 bases from V and 7 bases from J, with 16 bases between. The CDR3 region is CASRPTGTREQYF. CDR3 nucleotides: TGTGCCAGCAGGCCTACGGGGACACGGGAGCAGTACTTC.